The sequence of this T cell receptor (beta chain) was determined in a study of shared clonotypes between healthy human individuals. As for the study in general: Participating donors consisted of a couple of women and a few men aged 18 to 49.

As to this clone: The antigen is undetermined.

Adult Caucasians living in Nashville, Tennessee made up all of the donors. Measured with immunoSEQ multiplex PCR; TCRdb has only the in-frame clones, and not every one. The data show 2 million to 2.5 million clones, 93% seen once. Germline assignment: CDR1 LNHDA and CDR2 SQIVND (reference sequence). J gave up 4 bases and V 7 bases, and 6 bases lay outside the gene matches. This CDR3 contains 13 residues. The study's findings and limits: Few donors limited the genetic and exposure-history diversity represented.

The specimen sequenced was naive CD4+ T cells from PBMCs. Described subset: CD45RA+ positively selected. The receptor's source is a man aged 18 to 29 in good health. Some clones in this sample may be carry-over from other donors' samples. The gene calls are TRBV19 and TRBJ2-5, with 7 bases aligning to TRBD1. CDR3 DNA sequence: TGTGCCAGTACTAGGGACAGAGGAGAGACCCAGTACTTC. It yields the protein CASTRDRGETQYF.